Only one count was recorded for the clone carrying this T cell receptor beta chain. These data are taken from a study of OX40 agonist ivuxolimab in advanced cancers. Study-level information: The study gave patients intravenous ivuxolimab at 0.01 to 10 mg/kg every 2 weeks. Cancers in dose escalation were hepatocellular, melanoma, renal cell and head and neck. Three patients got partial responses; one had hepatocellular carcinoma and two had cutaneous melanoma.

The table came from immunoSEQ multiplex PCR; TCRdb's copy has only in-frame clones and leaves some out. The sample lists tens of thousands of clones; more than 70% were seen once. Exclusion of a patient followed from autoimmune disease history or systemic immunosuppression. This sequence originates from an adult with an advanced solid tumor such as melanoma, head and neck, liver or kidney cancer. The source material was CD4+ or CD8+ T cells sorted from blood, sampled in a trial of the OX40 agonist ivuxolimab.

The CDR3, as DNA: TGTGCCAGCAGCGTCCCCCAGGGGCTTGGGAGTGAGCAGTTCTTC. Translating it yields CASSVPQGLGSEQFF. The chain couples TRBV9 to TRBJ2-1; possible D gene TRBD1, 6 bases. Germline V CDR1 and CDR2: SGDLS, YYNGEE. The CDR3 is 15 amino acids. Between the trimmed V and J ends, which lost 2 bases and 9 bases, there was a span of 18 bases.